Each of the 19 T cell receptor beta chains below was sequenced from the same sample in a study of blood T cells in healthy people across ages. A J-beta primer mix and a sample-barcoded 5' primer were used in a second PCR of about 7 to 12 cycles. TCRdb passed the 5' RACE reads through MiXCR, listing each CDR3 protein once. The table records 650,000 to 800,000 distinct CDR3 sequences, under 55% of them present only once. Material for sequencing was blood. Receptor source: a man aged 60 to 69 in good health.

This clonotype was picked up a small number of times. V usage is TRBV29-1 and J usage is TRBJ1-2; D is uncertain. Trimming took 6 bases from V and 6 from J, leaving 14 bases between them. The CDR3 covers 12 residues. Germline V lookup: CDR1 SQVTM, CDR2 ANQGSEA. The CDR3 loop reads CSVSTSKDGYTF. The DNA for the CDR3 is TGCAGCGTAAGCACAAGCAAGGATGGCTACACCTTC.

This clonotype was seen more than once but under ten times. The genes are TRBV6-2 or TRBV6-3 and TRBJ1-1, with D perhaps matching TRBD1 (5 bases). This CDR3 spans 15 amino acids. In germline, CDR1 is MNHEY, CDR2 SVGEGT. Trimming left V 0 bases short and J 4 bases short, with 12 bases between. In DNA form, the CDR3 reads TGTGCCAGCAGTTACTCGACCGGGGGAGGCACTGAAGCTTTCTTT. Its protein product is CASSYSTGGGTEAFF.

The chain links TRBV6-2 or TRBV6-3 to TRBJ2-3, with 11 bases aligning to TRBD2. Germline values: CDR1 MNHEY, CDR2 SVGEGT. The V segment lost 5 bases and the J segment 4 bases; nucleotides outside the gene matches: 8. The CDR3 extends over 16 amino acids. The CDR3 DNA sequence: TGTGCCAGCAGTAACCGACTAGCGGGGATGGCAGATACGCAGTATTTT. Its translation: CASSNRLAGMADTQYF.

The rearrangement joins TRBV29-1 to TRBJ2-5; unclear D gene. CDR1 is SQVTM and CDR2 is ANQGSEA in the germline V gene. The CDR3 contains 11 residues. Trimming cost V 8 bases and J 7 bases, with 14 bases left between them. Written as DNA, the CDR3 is TGCAGCTTCAGTCTCACCGGGACCCAGTACTTC. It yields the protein CSFSLTGTQYF. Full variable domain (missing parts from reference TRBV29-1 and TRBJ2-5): SAVISQKPSRDICQRGTSLTIQCQVDSQVTMMFWYRQQPGQSLTLIATANQGSEATYESGFVIDKFPISRPNLTFSTLTVSNMSPEDSSIYLCSFSLTGTQYFGPGTRLLVL.

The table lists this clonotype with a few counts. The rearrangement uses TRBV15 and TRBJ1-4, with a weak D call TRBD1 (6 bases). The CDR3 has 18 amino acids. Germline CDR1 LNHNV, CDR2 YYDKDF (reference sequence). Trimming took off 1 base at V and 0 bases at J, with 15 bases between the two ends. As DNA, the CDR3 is TGTGCCACCAGCAGAGCTCGCACAGGGTTTGCAACTAATGAAAAACTGTTTTTT. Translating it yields CATSRARTGFATNEKLFF.

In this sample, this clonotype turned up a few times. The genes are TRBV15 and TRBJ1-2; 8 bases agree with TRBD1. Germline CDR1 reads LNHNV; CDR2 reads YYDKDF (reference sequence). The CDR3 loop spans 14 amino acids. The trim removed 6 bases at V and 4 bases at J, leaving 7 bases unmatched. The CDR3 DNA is TGTGCCACCAGAACACCCGGACAGGGCTATGGCTACACCTTC. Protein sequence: CATRTPGQGYGYTF.

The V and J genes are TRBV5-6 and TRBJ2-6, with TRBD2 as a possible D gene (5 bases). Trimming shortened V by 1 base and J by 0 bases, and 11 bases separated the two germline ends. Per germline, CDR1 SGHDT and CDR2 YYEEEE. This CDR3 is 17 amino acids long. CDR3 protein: CASSLLEVLSGANVLTF. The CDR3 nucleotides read TGTGCCAGCAGCTTGCTGGAGGTCCTCTCTGGGGCCAACGTCCTGACTTTC.

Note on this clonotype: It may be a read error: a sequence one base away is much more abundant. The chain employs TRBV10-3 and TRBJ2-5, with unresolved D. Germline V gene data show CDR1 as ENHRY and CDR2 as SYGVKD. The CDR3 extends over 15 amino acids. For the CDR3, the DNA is TGTGCCACCAGTGAGGTCACCGGGTTACAAGAGACCCAGTACTTC. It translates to CATSEVTGLQETQYF.

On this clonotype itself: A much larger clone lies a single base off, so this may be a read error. The CDR3 protein is CASSLPAPRAKNIQYF. CDR3 DNA sequence: TGTGCCAGCAGTTTACCGGCACCAAGAGCCAAAAACATTCAGTACTTC. V is TRBV28 and J is TRBJ2-4; D is undetermined. This CDR3 spans 16 amino acids. With 2 bases removed from V and 0 bases from J, the gap between germline ends came to 11 bases. The germline CDR1 and CDR2 sequences are MDHEN and SYDVKM.

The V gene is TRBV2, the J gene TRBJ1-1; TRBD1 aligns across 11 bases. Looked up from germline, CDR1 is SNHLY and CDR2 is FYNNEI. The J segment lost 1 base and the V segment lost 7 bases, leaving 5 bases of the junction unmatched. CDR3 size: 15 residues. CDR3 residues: CASNGGTGGNTEAFF. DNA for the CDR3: TGTGCCAGCAATGGAGGGACAGGGGGGAACACTGAAGCTTTCTTT. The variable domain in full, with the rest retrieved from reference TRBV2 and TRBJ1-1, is EPEVTQTPSHQVTQMGQEVILRCVPISNHLYFYWYRQILGQKVEFLVSFYNNEISEKSEIFDDQFSVERPDGSNFTLKIRSTKLEDSAMYFCASNGGTGGNTEAFFGQGTRLTVV.

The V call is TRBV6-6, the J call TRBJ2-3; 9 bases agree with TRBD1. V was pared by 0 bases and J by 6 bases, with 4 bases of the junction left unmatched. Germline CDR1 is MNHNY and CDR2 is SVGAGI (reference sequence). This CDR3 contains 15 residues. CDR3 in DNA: TGTGCCAGCAGTTACTCGGACAGGGGCGCGGATACGCAGTATTTT. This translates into CASSYSDRGADTQYF.

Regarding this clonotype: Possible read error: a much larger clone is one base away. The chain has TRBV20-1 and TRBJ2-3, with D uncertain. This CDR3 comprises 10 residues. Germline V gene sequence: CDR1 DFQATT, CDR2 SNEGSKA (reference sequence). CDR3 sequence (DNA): TGCGGTGCTCACACAGATACGCAGTATTTT. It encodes CGAHTDTQYF.

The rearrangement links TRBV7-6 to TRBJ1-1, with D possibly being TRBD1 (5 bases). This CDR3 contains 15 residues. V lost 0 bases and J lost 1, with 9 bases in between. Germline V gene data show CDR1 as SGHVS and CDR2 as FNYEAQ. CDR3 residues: CASSLARGRNTEAFF. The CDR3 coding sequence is TGTGCCAGCAGCTTAGCAAGGGGAAGGAACACTGAAGCTTTCTTT.

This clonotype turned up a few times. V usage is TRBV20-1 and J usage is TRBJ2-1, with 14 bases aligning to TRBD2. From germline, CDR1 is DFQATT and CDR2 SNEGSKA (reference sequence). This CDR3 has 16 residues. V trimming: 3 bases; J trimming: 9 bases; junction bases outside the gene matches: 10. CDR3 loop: CSARTPGLAGVGEQFF. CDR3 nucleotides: TGCAGTGCTAGGACGCCGGGACTAGCGGGGGTGGGTGAGCAGTTCTTC.

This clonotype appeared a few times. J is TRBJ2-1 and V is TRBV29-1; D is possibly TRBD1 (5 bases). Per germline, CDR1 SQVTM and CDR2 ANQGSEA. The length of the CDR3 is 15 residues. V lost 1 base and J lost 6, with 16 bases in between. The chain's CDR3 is CSVEGGASRVNEQFF. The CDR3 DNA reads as TGCAGCGTTGAAGGTGGGGCTAGTCGGGTCAATGAGCAGTTCTTC.

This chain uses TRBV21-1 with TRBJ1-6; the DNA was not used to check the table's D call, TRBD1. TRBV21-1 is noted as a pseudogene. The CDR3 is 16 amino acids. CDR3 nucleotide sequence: TGTGCCAGCAGCACCAAGGGGGCAGGATGTAATTCACCCCTCCACTTT. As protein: CASSTKGAGCNSPLHF.

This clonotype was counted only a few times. This chain's CDR3 is CSAKSQEPNYGYTF. The DNA of the CDR3 is TGCAGTGCCAAGAGCCAGGAGCCTAACTATGGCTACACCTTC. The V call is TRBV20-1, the J call TRBJ1-2; D not certain. Trimming took 6 bases from V and 0 from J, leaving 14 bases between them. The CDR3 is 14 amino acids. CDR1 DFQATT and CDR2 SNEGSKA come from the germline V gene (reference sequence).

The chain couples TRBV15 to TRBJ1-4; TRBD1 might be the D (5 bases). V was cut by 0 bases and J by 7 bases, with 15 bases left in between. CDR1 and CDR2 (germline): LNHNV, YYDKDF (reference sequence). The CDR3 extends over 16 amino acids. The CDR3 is CATSRDGGRVGEKLFF. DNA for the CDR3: TGTGCCACCAGCAGAGATGGAGGCAGGGTCGGTGAAAAACTGTTTTTT.

CDR3 in DNA: TGTGCCAGCAGCTTAGCGCGACAGTTCGAGCAGTACTTC. Protein sequence: CASSLARQFEQYF. V usage is TRBV7-2 and J usage is TRBJ2-7, with D possibly TRBD1 on 5 matching bases. CDR3 size: 13 residues. Germline V gene data show CDR1 as SGHTA and CDR2 as FQGNSA. Trimming shortened V by 0 bases and J by 6 bases, and 9 bases separated the two germline ends.